The rows below give T cell receptor beta chains drawn from one sample of a study of B cell selection in AIRE deficiency. Measured with immunoSEQ multiplex PCR; TCRdb has only the in-frame clones, and not every one. Found here are tens of thousands of clones, about 98% of them singletons; the top ten hold roughly 0.17%. The specimen sequenced was conventional CD4+ T cells sorted from PBMCs. These receptors were collected from a human donor with AIRE deficiency. Each CDR3 is given with its conserved first and last residue. The D gene is left open where the match is weak. Where a row states a size, it is once, few, many or the class of an expanded clone; other rows omit it.

TRBD1 | . | TRBJ1-4 | TRBV5-8 | CASSPRGQYNEKLFF | TGTGCCAGCAGCCCCAGGGGACAGTATAATGAAAAACTGTTTTTT
TRBD2 | . | TRBJ2-5 | TRBV11-3 | CASSLDRTSGNIQETQYF | TGTGCCAGCAGCTTAGATCGTACTAGCGGGAACATCCAAGAGACCCAGTACTTC
. | . | TRBJ2-3 | TRBV7-2 | CASSSQAGSTDTQYF | TGTGCCAGCAGCTCCCAGGCGGGTAGCACAGATACGCAGTATTTT
TRBD1 | . | TRBJ2-2 | TRBV5-4 | CASSLGQGVTGELFF | TGTGCCAGCAGCTTAGGACAGGGAGTGACCGGGGAGCTGTTTTTT
. | . | TRBJ2-1 | TRBV30 | CAWSVGVSSYNEQFF | TGTGCCTGGAGTGTAGGCGTGAGCTCCTACAATGAGCAGTTCTTC
TRBD1 | . | TRBJ2-7 | TRBV5-4 | CASSNQGAIYEQYF | TGTGCCAGCAGCAACCAGGGGGCGATCTACGAGCAGTACTTC
TRBD1 | . | TRBJ2-1 | TRBV6-5 | CASSYSIGTGGQQFF | TGTGCCAGCAGTTACTCGATTGGGACAGGGGGCCAGCAGTTCTTC
. | . | TRBJ1-5 | TRBV7-2 | CASSTGDRQRAYSNQPQHF | TGTGCCAGCAGCACGGGGGACCGGCAAAGGGCATATAGCAATCAGCCCCAGCATTTT
. | . | TRBJ1-6 | TRBV9 | CASSVGMDNSPLHF | TGTGCCAGCAGCGTAGGGATGGATAATTCACCCCTCCACTTT
TRBD2 | . | TRBJ2-1 | TRBV19 | CASSISGLAKYNEQFF | TGTGCCAGTAGTATCTCGGGACTAGCGAAATACAATGAGCAGTTCTTC
TRBD1 | . | TRBJ2-6 | TRBV19 | CASQGTGAASGANVLTF | TGTGCCAGTCAAGGGACAGGGGCCGCCTCTGGGGCCAACGTCCTGACTTTC
. | once | TRBJ1-3 | TRBV7-9 | CASRTRGTFGGNTIYF | TGTGCCAGCAGAACTAGGGGGACTTTCGGTGGAAACACCATATATTTT
. | . | TRBJ1-5 | TRBV2 | CASSRQVNSNQPQHF | TGTGCCAGCAGCCGACAGGTGAATAGCAATCAGCCCCAGCATTTT
. | once | TRBJ2-5 | TRBV20-1 | CSARDQETQYF | TGCAGTGCTAGGGACCAAGAGACCCAGTACTTC
TRBD2 | once | TRBJ2-3 | TRBV10-3 | CAISESRGRGTDTQYF | TGTGCCATCAGTGAGTCCCGCGGGAGAGGCACAGATACGCAGTATTTT